This T cell receptor beta chain derives from a study of T cells in women clearing cervical HPV infection. Points from the study as a whole: Combining TCR richness with V gene abundances gave 0.65 to 0.85 AUC.

Germline CDR1 is SQVTM and CDR2 is ANQGSEA. V gave up 4 bases and J gave up 5 bases, with 15 bases separating them. This CDR3 contains 13 residues. Libraries were prepared by immunoSEQ multiplex PCR; TCRdb keeps only in-frame clonotypes and omits some of them. Its table records around 33,000 clones. Each participant carried one incident cervical HPV16 infection only. Points on this clone: Antigen unknown. The sequenced fragment ends 3 residues before the CDR3 boundary, so the rest is inferred from the germline J gene.

This clonotype was sampled from a woman between 18 and 70 years old with a cervical HPV16 infection that either progressed to CIN3+ or cleared (not recorded which). Material for sequencing was blood buffy coat. V usage is TRBV29-1 and J usage is TRBJ2-7, with TRBD1 as a possible D gene (6 bases). CDR3 region: CSVVTGFVNEQYF. The part of the CDR3 DNA that was read is TGCAGCGTTGTAACAGGGTTTGTGAACGAG.